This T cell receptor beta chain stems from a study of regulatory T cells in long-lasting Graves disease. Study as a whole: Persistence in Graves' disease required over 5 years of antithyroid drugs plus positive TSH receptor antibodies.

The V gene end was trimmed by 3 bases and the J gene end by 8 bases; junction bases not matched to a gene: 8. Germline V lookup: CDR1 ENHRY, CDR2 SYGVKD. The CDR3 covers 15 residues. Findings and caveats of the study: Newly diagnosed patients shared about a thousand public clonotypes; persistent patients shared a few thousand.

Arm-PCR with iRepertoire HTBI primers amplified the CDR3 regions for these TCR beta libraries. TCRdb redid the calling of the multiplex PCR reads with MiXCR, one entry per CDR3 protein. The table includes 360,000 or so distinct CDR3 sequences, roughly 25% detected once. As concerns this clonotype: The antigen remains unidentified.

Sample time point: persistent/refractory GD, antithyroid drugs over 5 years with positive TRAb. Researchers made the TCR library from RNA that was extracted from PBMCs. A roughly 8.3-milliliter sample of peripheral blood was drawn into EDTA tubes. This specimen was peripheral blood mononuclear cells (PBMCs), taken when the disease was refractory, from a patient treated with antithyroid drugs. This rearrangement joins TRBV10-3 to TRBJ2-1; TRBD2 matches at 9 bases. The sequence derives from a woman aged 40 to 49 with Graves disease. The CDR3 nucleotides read TGTGCCATCAGTGACCAGGCTAGCGGGGATTATGAGCAGTTCTTC. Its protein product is CAISDQASGDYEQFF.